These T cell receptor beta chains were read from a single sample in a study of blood T cell repertoires in COVID-19. Generated by immunoSEQ multiplex PCR, the TCRdb table keeps only in-frame clones and is missing some. The sample carries under 150,000 clones, roughly four fifths recorded once. Input material: PBMCs or T cells enriched from blood (not recorded which). The source of these receptors is a man between 40 and 49 years old with acute COVID-19. Both conserved end residues are part of each CDR3. The order of the fields is V gene, J gene, CDR3 length, clone size, D gene, CDR3 DNA, CDR3 protein. D genes are given only for firm matches. The listing skips clone size in some rows; elsewhere it reads once, few, many or a size class.

>TRBV28|TRBJ1-2|14|-|TRBD1
TGTGCCATCACCCCCGGACAGGGAAACTATGGCTACACCTTC
CAITPGQGNYGYTF
>TRBV5-6|TRBJ1-1|14|-|-
TGTGCCAGTCTACAGGGAGCAGGAAGCACTGAAGCTTTCTTT
CASLQGAGSTEAFF
>TRBV4-2|TRBJ1-2|17|-|-
TGTGCCAGCAGCCAAGATAGAGGCCCGACAGGCGGCTATGGCTACACCTTC
CASSQDRGPTGGYGYTF
>TRBV5-1|TRBJ2-5|14|-|TRBD2
TGCGCCAGCAGCGGGGGGGACCTTCAAGAGACCCAGTACTTC
CASSGGDLQETQYF
>TRBV5-1|TRBJ2-2|15|few|TRBD2
TGCGCCAGCACCTGGGGACTAGCCGGCACCGGGGAGCTGTTTTTT
CASTWGLAGTGELFF
>TRBV5-4|TRBJ1-6|14|-|-
TGTGCCAGCAGCTTACCCAGGGGAAGGTCACCCCTCCACTTT
CASSLPRGRSPLHF
>TRBV28|TRBJ2-5|15|once|-
TGTGCCAGCAGTTTAAAGGGGGGGCCTCGAGAGACCCAGTACTTC
CASSLKGGPRETQYF
>TRBV19|TRBJ1-5|13|-|-
TGTGCCAGTACCGCGGGTCCCTTTCAGCCCCAGCATTTT
CASTAGPFQPQHF
>TRBV5-5|TRBJ2-1|13|-|-
TGTGCCAGCAGCTTGGTTAGCAGTGAGGAGCAGTTCTTC
CASSLVSSEEQFF
>TRBV28|TRBJ1-6|14|few|TRBD1
TGTGCCAGCACCCCGGGACAGGGGAATTCACCCCTCCACTTT
CASTPGQGNSPLHF
>TRBV18|TRBJ2-2|16|-|TRBD1
TGTGCCAGCTCACCGATGGGACAGGGCAACACCGGGGAGCTGTTTTTT
CASSPMGQGNTGELFF
>TRBV11-2|TRBJ2-2|16|-|-
TGTGCCAGCAGCCCGGTTCGGTTCCCCGACACCGGGGAGCTGTTTTTT
CASSPVRFPDTGELFF
>TRBV2|TRBJ1-6|13|-|-
TGTGCCAGCAGGGCCCCCCTTAATTCACCCCTCCACTTT
CASRAPLNSPLHF
>TRBV19|TRBJ1-5|14|few|TRBD1
TGTGCCAGTAGGGGAGACAGGGGGCGTCAGCCCCAGCATTTT
CASRGDRGRQPQHF
>TRBV3-1/TRBV3-2|TRBJ1-2|14|-|-
TGTGCCAGCAGCCAAGAAACTTCGAACTATGGCTACACCTTC
CASSQETSNYGYTF
>TRBV19|TRBJ2-2|17|once|-
TGTGCCAGTAGCACGGGAAGACAACTACCGAACACCGGGGAGCTGTTTTTT
CASSTGRQLPNTGELFF
>TRBV2|TRBJ2-2|12|-|-
TGTGCCAGCAAGGAGGGTGCCGGGGAGCTGTTTTTT
CASKEGAGELFF
>TRBV4-2|TRBJ1-5|16|-|-
TGTGCCAGCAGCCAAGTTCGGGCAGGGGGCAATCAGCCCCAGCATTTT
CASSQVRAGGNQPQHF
>TRBV10-2|TRBJ2-3|16|-|TRBD2
TGCGCCAGCAGTGATTCGGGGCGGGGGAGCACAGATACGCAGTATTTT
CASSDSGRGSTDTQYF
>TRBV5-1|TRBJ1-5|14|-|-
TGCGCCAGCAGCTCGGGGGATAGCAATCAGCCCCAGCATTTT
CASSSGDSNQPQHF
>TRBV6-5|TRBJ1-2|15|-|-
TGTGCCAGCAGTTCTGAATATCAGTCAGGATCCGGCTACACCTTC
CASSSEYQSGSGYTF
>TRBV6-4|TRBJ2-1|14|-|TRBD1
TGTGCCAGCAGTGACCGAGACAGGGACGATGAGCAGTTCTTC
CASSDRDRDDEQFF
>TRBV25-1|TRBJ2-5|14|-|-
TGTGCCAGCAGTGAATCTGGCCTCCAAGAGACCCAGTACTTC
CASSESGLQETQYF
>TRBV6-5|TRBJ2-7|14|-|-
TGTGCCAGCAGTCTAGGGACAGGCGGGGGCGAGCAGTACTTC
CASSLGTGGGEQYF
>TRBV3-1/TRBV3-2|TRBJ2-3|12|-|TRBD1
TGTGCCAGCACTCAGGGGGCAGATACGCAGTATTTT
CASTQGADTQYF
>TRBV4-2|TRBJ2-5|14|-|TRBD2
TGTGCCAGCAGCCCGGGGGGGGGCCGGGAGACCCAGTACTTC
CASSPGGGRETQYF
>TRBV21-1|TRBJ2-5|12|once|-
TGTGCCAGCAGCAAAGGGCGGGAGACCCAGTACTTC
CASSKGRETQYF
>TRBV30|TRBJ1-6|13|-|-
TGTGCCTGGTGGGGGGAGAATAATTCACCCCTCCACTTT
CAWWGENNSPLHF
>TRBV27|TRBJ1-2|12|-|TRBD1
TGTGCCAGCAGTTCCGACAGGGGAGGCTACACCTTC
CASSSDRGGYTF
>TRBV7-6|TRBJ2-2|14|once|-
TGTGCCAGCAGCTTAGGGACAACTACCGGGGAGCTGTTTTTT
CASSLGTTTGELFF
>TRBV19|TRBJ2-1|16|-|-
TGTGCCAGTAGTCTTTTGGACAGCAGCTCCTACAATGAGCAGTTCTTC
CASSLLDSSSYNEQFF
>TRBV30|TRBJ1-4|14|-|TRBD1
TGTGCCTGGAGCGAGACAGGGAGAGGAGAAAAACTGTTTTTT
CAWSETGRGEKLFF
>TRBV18|TRBJ1-5|15|-|TRBD1
TGTGCCAGCTCACCCCGGACAGGGACCAATCAGCCCCAGCATTTT
CASSPRTGTNQPQHF
>TRBV18|TRBJ1-3|17|-|TRBD1
TGTGCCAGCTCACGAAACCTTGGACAGGGCTCTGGAAACACCATATATTTT
CASSRNLGQGSGNTIYF
>TRBV7-2|TRBJ2-1|13|once|-
TGTGCCAGCAGCTTAGTTGGCTGGGGCCAGCAGTTCTTC
CASSLVGWGQQFF
>TRBV28|TRBJ1-5|13|-|-
TGTGCCAGCAGTTCGGGATGGCATCAGCCCCAGCATTTT
CASSSGWHQPQHF
>TRBV7-2|TRBJ2-7|13|-|-
TGTGCCAGCAGCTTAGTAACAGGGAACGAGCAGTACTTC
CASSLVTGNEQYF
>TRBV10-3|TRBJ2-1|15|-|TRBD1
TGTGCCATCAGTGAGGGGACAGTGGCCTTAGGTGAGCAGTTCTTC
CAISEGTVALGEQFF
>TRBV27|TRBJ1-5|13|-|-
TGTGCCAGCAGTCTCGACTGGAGTCAGCCCCAGCATTTT
CASSLDWSQPQHF
>TRBV24-1|TRBJ2-3|14|-|-
TGTGCCACCGGCCAAAGCGTCAGCACAGATACGCAGTATTTT
CATGQSVSTDTQYF
>TRBV30|TRBJ1-2|14|few|-
TGTGCCTGGACCTCCCCTTATGTTTCGGGTGGCTACACCTTC
CAWTSPYVSGGYTF
>TRBV3-1/TRBV3-2|TRBJ2-3|16|-|-
TGTGCCAGCAGCCCCCTCGGCGGGGGCATCACAGATACGCAGTATTTT
CASSPLGGGITDTQYF
>TRBV3-1/TRBV3-2|TRBJ2-1|15|-|TRBD2
TGTGCCAGCAGCCCCACTAGCGGGGGCCTCAATGAGCAGTTCTTC
CASSPTSGGLNEQFF
>TRBV7-9|TRBJ2-5|13|few|-
TGTGCCAGCAGCTCGGGAGTCCAAGAGACCCAGTACTTC
CASSSGVQETQYF
>TRBV18|TRBJ1-2|15|-|TRBD1
TGTGCCAGCTCACCGGGACAGACGACTAACTATGGCTACACCTTC
CASSPGQTTNYGYTF
>TRBV11-3|TRBJ2-5|15|-|-
TGTGCCAGCAGCTTTGAAGCGGGCCTAGGGGCGACCCAGTACTTC
CASSFEAGLGATQYF
>TRBV7-6|TRBJ2-2|15|few|-
TGTGCCAGCAGCTTAGAGGGGGCGAACACCGGGGAGCTGTTTTTT
CASSLEGANTGELFF
>TRBV3-1/TRBV3-2|TRBJ2-1|15|once|TRBD1
TGTGCCAGCAGCATCCGGGGACAGGGGATCAATGAGCAGTTCTTC
CASSIRGQGINEQFF
>TRBV28|TRBJ1-5|17|once|-
TGTGCCAGCAGTTTGAAAGTACAGGACTATAGCAATCAGCCCCAGCATTTT
CASSLKVQDYSNQPQHF
>TRBV11-2|TRBJ2-7|15|-|TRBD1
TGTGCCAGCAGCCCCCCTTGGACAGGCGCCTACGAGCAGTACTTC
CASSPPWTGAYEQYF
>TRBV9|TRBJ1-5|14|once|-
TGTGCCAGCAGCGTAGCAGGGGTAGGGCAGCCCCAGCATTTT
CASSVAGVGQPQHF
>TRBV6-5|TRBJ1-3|15|-|-
TGTGCCAGCAGCCTAACAGGGAGCTCTGGAAACACCATATATTTT
CASSLTGSSGNTIYF
>TRBV14|TRBJ2-7|14|-|-
TGTGCCAGCAGCCCCCGACAGAACAGATACGAGCAGTACTTC
CASSPRQNRYEQYF
>TRBV7-9|TRBJ1-4|13|-|-
TGTGCCAGCAGCTCCTCCAGTAATGAAAAACTGTTTTTT
CASSSSSNEKLFF
>TRBV7-9|TRBJ1-4|16|-|-
TGTGCCAGCAGCCCCCAGACTCCTGAGGCGGGTGAAAAACTGTTTTTT
CASSPQTPEAGEKLFF
>TRBV7-2|TRBJ2-7|14|-|TRBD1
TGTGCCAGCAGCTTGACAGGGACCATCTACGAGCAGTACTTC
CASSLTGTIYEQYF
>TRBV9|TRBJ1-6|18|-|TRBD1
TGTGCCAGCAGCGGAGATTTCGGGACAGGGGCTAGTGATTCACCCCTCCACTTT
CASSGDFGTGASDSPLHF